These 20 T cell receptor beta chains came from one sample sequenced in a study of cytomegalovirus exposure and HLA in healthy donors. In the PCR, 60 Vbeta and 13 Jbeta primers were used. The repertoire was sequenced with immunoSEQ multiplex PCR; TCRdb's copy has only in-frame clones and lacks some. The sample lists more than 65,000 clones, about 74% occurring once. The sequenced sample consisted of PBMCs. These receptors all come from a man between 40 and 49 years old in good health and CMV-seronegative.

The rearrangement joins TRBV6-5 to TRBJ2-5; TRBD2 matches 10 bases. The ends lost 0 bases at V and 5 bases at J; junction bases unmatched: 6. CDR3 size: 16 residues. Germline V gene lookup returns CDR1 MNHEY and CDR2 SVGAGI. CDR3 nucleotides: TGTGCCAGCAGTTACTCGTTAGCGGGGGGAGGTGAGACCCAGTACTTC. It yields the protein CASSYSLAGGGETQYF.

V gene TRBV7-9 combines with J gene TRBJ2-3, with D possibly matching TRBD1 (6 bases). The germline V gene encodes CDR1 SEHNR and CDR2 FQNEAQ (reference sequence). The V end lost 5 bases, the J end lost 0 bases, and 24 bases lay between the germline ends. The CDR3 totals 19 residues. CDR3 in DNA: TGTGCCAGCAGCCCCACTGACCTAGGGACACCTTATAGCACAGATACGCAGTATTTT. Its protein product is CASSPTDLGTPYSTDTQYF. The full variable domain, with the rest looked up from reference TRBV7-9 and TRBJ2-3, is DTGVSQNPRHKITKRGQNVTFRCDPISEHNRLYWYRQTLGQGPEFLTYFQNEAQLEKSRLLSDRFSAERPKGSFSTLEIQRTEQGDSAMYLCASSPTDLGTPYSTDTQYFGPGTRLTVL.

The chain couples TRBV5-1 to TRBJ1-1, with D possibly TRBD1 on 6 matching bases. Between the trimmed V and J ends, which lost 2 bases and 2 bases, there was a span of 10 bases. The CDR3 length is 14 residues. The germline CDR1 and CDR2 sequences are SGHRS and YFSETQ. The CDR3 DNA sequence: TGCGCCAGCAGCTTAAGGACAGACAACACTGAAGCTTTCTTT. Protein: CASSLRTDNTEAFF. The full variable domain, with the rest looked up from reference TRBV5-1 and TRBJ1-1, is KAGVTQTPRYLIKTRGQQVTLSCSPISGHRSVSWYQQTPGQGLQFLFEYFSETQRNKGNFPGRFSGRQFSNSRSEMNVSTLELGDSALYLCASSLRTDNTEAFFGQGTRLTVV.

The chain uses TRBV30 and TRBJ1-2; D is undetermined. The CDR3 has 13 residues. V was shortened by 2 bases and J by 8 bases, with 15 bases between the two germline ends. Germline V CDR1 and CDR2: GTSNPN, SVGIG (reference sequence). Here the CDR3 reads CAWSRKYKKGYTF. The DNA of the CDR3 is TGTGCCTGGAGTCGAAAATACAAGAAGGGCTACACCTTC.

The chain links TRBV5-1 to TRBJ2-3, with 9 nucleotides matching TRBD2. CDR3 size: 16 residues. Looked up from germline, CDR1 is SGHRS and CDR2 is YFSETQ. V lost 0 bases to trimming and J lost 4 bases; unmatched junction nucleotides: 6. The CDR3: CASSLETSGRADTQYF. The DNA for the CDR3 is TGCGCCAGCAGCTTGGAGACTAGCGGTCGGGCAGATACGCAGTATTTT.

Note on this clone: The junction shows a germline mismatch at one end, possibly a read error. J is TRBJ2-3 and V is TRBV5-1; D might be TRBD2 (6 bases). CDR1 is SGHRS, CDR2 YFSETQ, per germline. The CDR3 totals 14 residues. CDR3 nucleotides: TGCGCCAGCAATAAGGGTAGCGGAGGAGATACGCGGTATTTT. The encoded protein is CASNKGSGGDTRYF.

In this sample, this clone turned up a few times. The chain recombines TRBV18 with TRBJ1-6; 8 nucleotides match TRBD1. Germline assignment: CDR1 KGHSH and CDR2 LQKENI. The trim removed 6 bases at V and 10 bases at J, leaving 11 bases unmatched. This CDR3 has 15 residues. The CDR3 spells CASSPSTTGVSPLHF. Written as DNA, the CDR3 is TGTGCCAGCTCCCCCTCGACGACAGGGGTGTCACCCCTCCACTTT. Filled out from reference TRBV18 and TRBJ1-6, the complete variable domain reads NAGVMQNPRHLVRRRGQEARLRCSPMKGHSHVYWYRQLPEEGLKFMVYLQKENIIDESGMPKERFSAEFPKEGPSILRIQQVVRGDSAAYFCASSPSTTGVSPLHFGNGTRLTVT.

By frequency in the sample, this clone is medium-sized. V and J are TRBV4-2 and TRBJ2-7; 10 nucleotides line up with TRBD2. V dropped 0 bases and J dropped 2; count of bases not matched to a gene: 1. CDR3 size: 15 residues. The germline V gene has CDR1 LGHNA and CDR2 YNFKEQ. The CDR3 protein is CASSQESGGAYEQYF. As DNA, the CDR3 is TGTGCCAGCAGCCAAGAAAGCGGGGGGGCCTACGAGCAGTACTTC.

This rearrangement joins TRBV5-4 to TRBJ1-4; 8 bases are a match to TRBD1. CDR3 length: 15 amino acids. Looked up from germline, CDR1 is SGHNT and CDR2 is YYREEE (reference sequence). With 6 bases clipped from V and 7 bases from J, the junction kept 11 bases outside the gene matches. CDR3: CASTTDRARGEKLFF. The DNA of the CDR3 is TGTGCCAGCACCACGGACAGGGCGAGGGGTGAAAAACTGTTTTTT. The complete variable domain, with remaining parts taken from reference TRBV5-4 and TRBJ1-4, reads ETGVTQSPTHLIKTRGQQVTLRCSSQSGHNTVSWYQQALGQGPQFIFQYYREEENGRGNFPPRFSGLQFPNYSSELNVNALELDDSALYLCASTTDRARGEKLFFGSGTQLSVL.

This clone was seen a few times. CDR3 in DNA: TGTGCCAGCAGCCACACCGACATAACTGAGGGTGAAGCTTTCTTT. Its translation: CASSHTDITEGEAFF. This sequence joins TRBV7-8 and TRBJ1-1; D uncertain. With 5 bases removed from V and 7 bases from J, the gap between germline ends came to 20 bases. Germline values: CDR1 SGHVS, CDR2 FQNEAQ. CDR3 size: 15 residues.

The table lists this clone with a few counts. The chain has TRBV6-1 and TRBJ2-7; D is undetermined. This CDR3 has 15 amino acids. V lost 7 bases to trimming and J lost 2 bases, with 18 bases between them. The germline V gene encodes CDR1 MNHNS and CDR2 SASEGT. CDR3 sequence (DNA): TGTGCCAGCACCGAGAGGATGGAACCCCCCTACGAGCAGTACTTC. Translated: CASTERMEPPYEQYF.

The gene calls are TRBV6-1 and TRBJ2-7, with D tentatively TRBD1 (6 bases). This CDR3 region has 14 residues. Germline values: CDR1 MNHNS, CDR2 SASEGT. V lost 6 bases and J 3 bases, leaving 15 bases between the germline ends. CDR3 DNA: TGTGCCAGCAGACCGGGACAAGGGGACTACGAGCAGTACTTC. It is translated as CASRPGQGDYEQYF.

This chain joins TRBV2 and TRBJ1-4; 9 positions agree with TRBD1. V lost 6 bases, J lost 7 bases, and 3 bases stayed unmatched. Germline V lookup: CDR1 SNHLY, CDR2 FYNNEI. This CDR3 comprises 13 residues. In DNA form, the CDR3 reads TGTGCCAGCAGCGGACAGGGGAGTGAAAAACTGTTTTTT. This translates into CASSGQGSEKLFF.

This rearrangement joins TRBV7-3 to TRBJ1-6; 8 bases align to TRBD1. This CDR3 contains 15 residues. V trimming: 5 bases; J trimming: 9 bases; junction bases outside the gene matches: 9. The germline CDR1 and CDR2 sequences are SGHTA and FQGTGA. CDR3 protein: CASSPGQGKSSPLHF. Written as DNA, the CDR3 is TGTGCCAGCAGCCCCGGACAGGGAAAAAGTTCACCCCTCCACTTT.

The DNA for the CDR3 is TGTGCCAGCAGTAGGGTTGGACAGGGCCCGGTCGAGGCCCAGTACTTC. Translated, it gives CASSRVGQGPVEAQYF. The genes are TRBV2 and TRBJ2-5, with 8 bases identical to TRBD1. Looked up from germline, CDR1 is SNHLY and CDR2 is FYNNEI. This CDR3 contains 16 residues. The V and J ends lost 5 bases and 9 bases, in that order; junction bases with no gene match: 17. The whole variable domain, filled in from reference TRBV2 and TRBJ2-5, reads EPEVTQTPSHQVTQMGQEVILRCVPISNHLYFYWYRQILGQKVEFLVSFYNNEISEKSEIFDDQFSVERPDGSNFTLKIRSTKLEDSAMYFCASSRVGQGPVEAQYFGPGTRLLVL.

The chain combines TRBV28 with TRBJ1-2; D not resolved. Germline CDR1 reads MDHEN; CDR2 reads SYDVKM. This CDR3 is 15 amino acids long. V was trimmed by 5 bases and J by 4 bases, leaving 17 bases between them. The CDR3 DNA reads as TGTGCCAGCAGTCCCTCTGGCGGCATCACCTATGGCTACACCTTC. This gives the protein CASSPSGGITYGYTF.

V is TRBV27 and J is TRBJ1-1; 7 bases match TRBD1. Germline V gene data show CDR1 as MNHEY and CDR2 as SMNVEV (reference sequence). V lost 3 bases to trimming and J lost 3 bases; unmatched junction nucleotides: 13. This CDR3 contains 17 residues. The CDR3 protein is CASSLLVPRGPDTEAFF. Written as DNA, the CDR3 is TGTGCCAGCAGTTTGCTGGTCCCAAGGGGGCCTGACACTGAAGCTTTCTTT.

A word on this clone: At one end, the junction sequence differs from germline, possibly due to a read error. J is TRBJ1-1 and V is TRBV7-2; D gene unclear. Germline V gene lookup returns CDR1 SGHTA and CDR2 FQGNSA. This CDR3 has 17 residues. Here the CDR3 reads CAGSLGWGGDMNTEAFF. Written as DNA, the CDR3 is TGTGCCGGCAGCCTCGGGTGGGGAGGTGATATGAACACTGAAGCTTTCTTT.

V usage is TRBV28 and J usage is TRBJ1-1, with D possibly TRBD1 on 5 matching bases. The V end was cut by 5 bases, the J end by 5 bases, with 9 bases between. CDR3 length equals 12 residues. Germline CDR1 and CDR2: MDHEN and SYDVKM. The DNA of the CDR3 is TGTGCCAGCAGTCAGGGATGGACTGAAGCTTTCTTT. It encodes CASSQGWTEAFF.

V gene TRBV2 combines with J gene TRBJ1-1, with D unresolved. Trimming removed 7 bases at V and 1 base at J, with 7 bases between. This CDR3 has 12 residues. Germline V gene sequence: CDR1 SNHLY, CDR2 FYNNEI. The CDR3 is CASMAENTEAFF. The CDR3 coding sequence is TGTGCCAGCATGGCGGAGAACACTGAAGCTTTCTTT.